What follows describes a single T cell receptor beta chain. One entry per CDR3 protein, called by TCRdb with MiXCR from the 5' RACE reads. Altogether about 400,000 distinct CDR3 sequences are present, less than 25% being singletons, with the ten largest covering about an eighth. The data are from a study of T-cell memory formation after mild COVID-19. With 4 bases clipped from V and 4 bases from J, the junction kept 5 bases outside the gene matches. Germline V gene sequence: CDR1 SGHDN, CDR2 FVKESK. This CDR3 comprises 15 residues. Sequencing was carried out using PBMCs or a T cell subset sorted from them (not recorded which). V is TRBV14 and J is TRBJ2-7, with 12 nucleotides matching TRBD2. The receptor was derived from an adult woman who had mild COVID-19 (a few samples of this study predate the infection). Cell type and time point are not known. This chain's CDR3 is CASSLLAGGNYEQYF. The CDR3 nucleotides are TGTGCCAGCAGCCTTCTAGCGGGGGGGAATTACGAGCAGTACTTC.